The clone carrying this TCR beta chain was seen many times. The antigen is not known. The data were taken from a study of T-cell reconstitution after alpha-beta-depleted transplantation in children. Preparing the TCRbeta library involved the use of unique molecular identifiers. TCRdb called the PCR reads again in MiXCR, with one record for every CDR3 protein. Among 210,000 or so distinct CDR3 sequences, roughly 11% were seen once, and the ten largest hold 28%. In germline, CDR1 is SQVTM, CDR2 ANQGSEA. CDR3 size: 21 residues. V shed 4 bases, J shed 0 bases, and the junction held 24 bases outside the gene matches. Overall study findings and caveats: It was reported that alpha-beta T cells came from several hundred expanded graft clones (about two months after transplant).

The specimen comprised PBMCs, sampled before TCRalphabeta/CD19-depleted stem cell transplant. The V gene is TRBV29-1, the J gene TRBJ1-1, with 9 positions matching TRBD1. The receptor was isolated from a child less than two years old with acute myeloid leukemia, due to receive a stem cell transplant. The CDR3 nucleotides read TGCAGCGTTGTACCCTCCCCCCCTCTCAGGGGACAGGGCCTCATGAACACTGAAGCTTTCTTT. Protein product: CSVVPSPPLRGQGLMNTEAFF.